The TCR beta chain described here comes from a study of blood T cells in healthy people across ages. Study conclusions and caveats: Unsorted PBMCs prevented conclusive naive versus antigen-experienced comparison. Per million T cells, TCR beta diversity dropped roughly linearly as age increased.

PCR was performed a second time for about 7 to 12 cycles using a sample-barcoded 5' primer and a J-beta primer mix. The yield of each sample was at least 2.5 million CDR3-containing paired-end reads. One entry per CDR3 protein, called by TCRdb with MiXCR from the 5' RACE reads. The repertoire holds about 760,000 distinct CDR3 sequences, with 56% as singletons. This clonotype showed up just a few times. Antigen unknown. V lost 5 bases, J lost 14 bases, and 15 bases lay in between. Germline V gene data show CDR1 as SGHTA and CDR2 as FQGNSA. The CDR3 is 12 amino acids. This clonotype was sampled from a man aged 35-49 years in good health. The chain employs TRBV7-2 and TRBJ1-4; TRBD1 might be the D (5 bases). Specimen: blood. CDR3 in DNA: TGTGCCAGCAGCCCTCTGAGGGGCGAGCTGTTTTTT. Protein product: CASSPLRGELFF. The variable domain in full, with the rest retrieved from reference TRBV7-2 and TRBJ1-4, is GAGVSQSPSNKVTEKGKDVELRCDPISGHTALYWYRQSLGQGLEFLIYFQGNSAPDKSGLPSDRFSAERTGGSVSTLTIQRTQQEDSAVYLCASSPLRGELFFGSGTQLSVL.